These 11 T cell receptor beta chains were sequenced from one sample in a study of T cell clonality in common variable immunodeficiency. Broader study findings: Reportedly, TCR beta sequences from common variable immunodeficiency showed fewer deletions and N-nucleotide insertions.

No antigen is known for these receptors. Sequencing was performed with immunoSEQ multiplex PCR; in TCRdb, only in-frame clones are kept and a portion is missing. The profile covers about 17,000 clones, none occurring a single time. Material for sequencing was peripheral blood mononuclear cells. These receptors all stem from a human donor with common variable immunodeficiency.

With respect to this clone: Sequencing ends 3 residues short of the CDR3 end; the germline J gene provides the rest. The chain employs TRBV19 and TRBJ1-4, with 8 bases aligning to TRBD1. V gave up 4 bases and J gave up 0 bases; unmatched junction bases: 7. The CDR3 is 17 residues long. Germline CDR1 and CDR2: LNHDA and SQIVND (reference sequence). The part of the CDR3 DNA that was read is TGTGCCAGTAGTAACAGGGGGAGACATGCAACTAATGAAAAA. Translated: CASSNRGRHATNEK. The full CDR3 protein reads CASSNRGRHATNEKLFF.

Points on this clone: The CDR3 extends 3 residues past the end of the read, so its final part is completed from the germline J gene. The chain combines TRBV20-1 with TRBJ2-3; tentatively, D is TRBD1 (6 bases). The length of the CDR3 is 15 residues. Trimming stripped 5 bases from V and 6 bases from J, with 21 bases between. Germline CDR1 and CDR2: DFQATT and SNEGSKA (reference sequence). Incomplete CDR3 DNA: TGCAGTGCTGGCTCGGACAGATCCTTTGAGGATACG. It is translated as CSAGSDRSFEDT. The CDR3, in full, reads CSAGSDRSFEDTQYF.

Only a few counts were recorded for this clone. The read is 3 residues too short to cover the CDR3 end, so that end is filled in from the germline J gene. V gene TRBV5-1 combines with J gene TRBJ2-1; TRBD2 matches 7 bases. CDR1 is SGHRS, CDR2 YFSETQ, per germline. The J segment lost 6 bases and the V segment lost 6 bases, leaving 15 bases of the junction unmatched. This CDR3 contains 16 residues. This CDR3 reads CASTPVASGAPNEQFF. CDR3 DNA (partial): TGCGCCAGCACTCCCGTGGCTAGCGGAGCCCCCAATGAG.

This clone came up a few times. The CDR3 end is not reached by the read, which stops 3 residues before it; the germline J gene fills it in. This rearrangement joins TRBV18 to TRBJ2-1; TRBD2 matches 14 bases. Trimming at V came to 5 bases and at J to 8 bases, leaving 8 bases not matched to a gene. Germline V CDR1 and CDR2: KGHSH, LQKENI. CDR3 size: 16 residues. CDR3 loop: CASSFGTSGSRDEQFF. CDR3 DNA (partial): TGTGCCAGCTCATTCGGGACTAGCGGGAGTAGGGATGAG.

With respect to this clone: The CDR3 is cut off 3 residues early in the read; its end comes from the germline J gene. The V gene is TRBV18, the J gene TRBJ2-6; TRBD1 aligns across 8 bases. Trimming at V came to 3 bases and at J to 4 bases, leaving 8 bases not matched to a gene. The CDR3 spans 17 residues. In germline, CDR1 is KGHSH, CDR2 LQKENI. CDR3 loop: CASSPLTGEVGANVLTF. The DNA read from the CDR3 is TGTGCCAGCTCACCTTTGACAGGGGAAGTGGGGGCCAACGTC. The full variable domain, in which reference TRBV18 and TRBJ2-6 provide the parts outside the CDR3, is NAGVMQNPRHLVRRRGQEARLRCSPMKGHSHVYWYRQLPEEGLKFMVYLQKENIIDESGMPKERFSAEFPKEGPSILRIQQVVRGDSAAYFCASSPLTGEVGANVLTFGAGSRLTVL.

This clone showed up just a few times. An end of the junction does not agree with germline; a read error may underlie this. The missing CDR3 end, 3 residues past where the read stops, is filled in from the germline J gene. This chain links TRBV19 with TRBJ1-5, with no clear D. Germline V gene lookup returns CDR1 LNHDA and CDR2 SQIVND (reference sequence). This CDR3 comprises 14 residues. CDR3 residues: CASSIAFSNKPQHF. The CDR3 bases that were read are TGTGCCAGTAGTATAGCTTTTAGCAATAAGCCC. The variable domain in full, completed from reference TRBV19 and TRBJ1-5, reads DGGITQSPKYLFRKEGQNVTLSCEQNLNHDAMYWYRQDPGQGLRLIYYSQIVNDFQKGDIAEGYSVSREKKESFPLTVTSAQKNPTAFYLCASSIAFSNKPQHFGDGTRLSIL.

Notes on this clone: The missing CDR3 end, 3 residues past where the read stops, is filled in from the germline J gene. The chain has TRBV2 and TRBJ1-1; 8 bases match TRBD1. The V and J ends lost 8 bases and 0 bases, in that order; junction bases with no gene match: 8. The CDR3 covers 15 residues. In germline, CDR1 is SNHLY, CDR2 FYNNEI. This CDR3 reads CASGLTGAMNTEAFF. The sequenced CDR3 bases are TGTGCCAGCGGATTGACAGGGGCAATGAACACTGAA.

This clone came up a few times. CDR3: CASRAGTGPSNSPLHF. CDR3 bases read: TGCGCCAGCAGGGCCGGGACAGGGCCTAGTAATTCACCC. The chain joins TRBV5-1 to TRBJ1-6, with 9 bases aligning to TRBD1. The CDR3 is cut off 3 residues early in the read; its end comes from the germline J gene. This CDR3 is 16 amino acids long. Germline V lookup: CDR1 SGHRS, CDR2 YFSETQ. Trimming took 5 bases from V and 6 from J; bases not matched to a gene: 9.

This clone was recorded at least ten times. The read terminates 3 residues ahead of where the CDR3 ends, so the germline J gene completes it. The rearrangement uses TRBV29-1 and TRBJ1-1, with a possible D match to TRBD1 (5 bases). The length of the CDR3 is 12 residues. Deletions cut 4 bases from V and 0 bases from J, with 6 bases between. The germline CDR1 and CDR2 sequences are SQVTM and ANQGSEA. The CDR3 bases that were read are TGCAGCGTTGTCAGGGTGAACACTGAA. Its translation is CSVVRVNTE. The complete CDR3 sequence is CSVVRVNTEAFF.

This clone has a count of ten or more. The missing CDR3 end, 3 residues past where the read stops, is filled in from the germline J gene. V gene TRBV18 combines with J gene TRBJ1-2, with 11 bases matching TRBD1. CDR3 length: 15 amino acids. Trimming removed 3 bases from V and 3 bases from J; junction bases left unmatched: 3. Germline V CDR1 and CDR2: KGHSH, LQKENI. The CDR3 DNA, read in part, is TGTGCCAGCTCACCTCCGGGACAGGGGGACTATGGC. This codes for CASSPPGQGDYG. The complete CDR3 sequence is CASSPPGQGDYGYTF.

Ten or more counts support this clone. Sequencing ends 3 residues short of the CDR3 end; the germline J gene provides the rest. The V call is TRBV7-8, the J call TRBJ2-7, with D possibly TRBD2 on 6 matching bases. The CDR3 is 16 amino acids. Germline V gene sequence: CDR1 SGHVS, CDR2 FQNEAQ. Trimming took off 5 bases at V and 0 bases at J, with 17 bases between the two ends. This chain's CDR3 is CASSPWTIGSSYEQYF. The sequenced CDR3 bases are TGTGCCAGCAGCCCCTGGACTATTGGGAGCTCCTACGAG.